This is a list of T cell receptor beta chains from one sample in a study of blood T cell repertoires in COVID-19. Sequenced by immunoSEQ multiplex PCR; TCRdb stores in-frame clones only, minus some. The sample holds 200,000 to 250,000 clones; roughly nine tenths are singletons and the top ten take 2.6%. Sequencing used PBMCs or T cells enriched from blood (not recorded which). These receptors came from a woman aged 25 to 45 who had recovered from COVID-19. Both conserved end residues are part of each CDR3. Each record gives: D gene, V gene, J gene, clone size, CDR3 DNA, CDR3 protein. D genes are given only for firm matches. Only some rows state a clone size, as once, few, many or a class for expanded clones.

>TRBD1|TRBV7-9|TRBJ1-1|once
TGTGCCAGCAGCTCGGGACAGGGCACTGAAGCTTTCTTT
CASSSGQGTEAFF
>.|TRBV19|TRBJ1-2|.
TGTGCCAGTAGTATACACGGGACTAACTATGGCTACACCTTC
CASSIHGTNYGYTF
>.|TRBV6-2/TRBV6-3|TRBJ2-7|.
TGTGCCAGCAGTTATCCCCGCTACGAGCAGTACTTC
CASSYPRYEQYF
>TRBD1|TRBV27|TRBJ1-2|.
TGTGCCAGCAGTTTATTGGGACAGGGGGCCTATGGCTACACCTTC
CASSLLGQGAYGYTF
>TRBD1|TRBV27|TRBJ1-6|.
TGTGCCAGCAGTTTTGGGACAGGAATTTCACCCCTCCACTTT
CASSFGTGISPLHF
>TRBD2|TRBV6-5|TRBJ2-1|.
TGTGCCAGTCGGGGGGAATGGTACAATGAGCAGTTCTTC
CASRGEWYNEQFF
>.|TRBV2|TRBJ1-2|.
TGTGCCAGCAGTGGAGAACGCGGCTACACCTTC
CASSGERGYTF
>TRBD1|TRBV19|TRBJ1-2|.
TGTGCCAGTACCCCTCGGGGACAGGGGACTGGTGGCTACACCTTC
CASTPRGQGTGGYTF
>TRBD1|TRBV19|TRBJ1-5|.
TGTGCCAGTAGAACGGACAGGGCGGGCAATCAGCCCCAGCATTTT
CASRTDRAGNQPQHF
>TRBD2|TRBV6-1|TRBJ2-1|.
TGTGCCAGCAGTGTTATAGCGGGGGGAACCATTTACAATGAGCAGTTCTTC
CASSVIAGGTIYNEQFF
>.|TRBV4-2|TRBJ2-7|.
TGTGCCAGCAGCTATCTAGCGAGCTCCTACGAGCAGTACTTC
CASSYLASSYEQYF
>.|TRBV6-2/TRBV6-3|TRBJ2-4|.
TGTGCCAGCAGTTACCAACAGGAATTAAACATTCAGTACTTC
CASSYQQELNIQYF
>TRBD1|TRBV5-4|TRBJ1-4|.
TGTGCCAGCAGCTTGGACAGGGGGCCTGAAAAACTGTTTTTT
CASSLDRGPEKLFF
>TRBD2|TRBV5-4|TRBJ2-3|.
TGTGCCAGCAGCTTCCCACAGGGACTAGCGGGGGGAACAGATACGCAGTATTTT
CASSFPQGLAGGTDTQYF
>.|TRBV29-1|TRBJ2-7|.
TGCAGCGTTGAATGGGCAGAAGCAAGCTCCTACGAGCAGTACTTC
CSVEWAEASSYEQYF
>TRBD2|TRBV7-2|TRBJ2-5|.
TGTGCCAGCAGCTTAGCATGGTCTAGCGGGGGACTTCAAGAGACCCAGTACTTC
CASSLAWSSGGLQETQYF
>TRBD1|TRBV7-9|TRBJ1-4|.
TGTGCCAGCACCTCGACAGGGGGGCACGAAAAACTGTTTTTT
CASTSTGGHEKLFF
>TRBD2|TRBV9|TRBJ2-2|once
TGTGCCGGCAGCGTAGAAGGATTCGGCGGGGGCACCGGGGAGCTGTTTTTT
CAGSVEGFGGGTGELFF
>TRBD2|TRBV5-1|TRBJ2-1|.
TGCGCCAGCAGCTTTGGACTAGAGGGTGAGCAGTTCTTC
CASSFGLEGEQFF
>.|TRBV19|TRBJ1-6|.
TGTGCCAGTAGACCCTCCCCGGGACTCCCCCCTTCACCCCTCCACTTT
CASRPSPGLPPSPLHF
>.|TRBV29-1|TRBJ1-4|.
TGCAGCGGGAAACAGGGTTGGTCAACTAATGAAAAACTGTTTTTT
CSGKQGWSTNEKLFF
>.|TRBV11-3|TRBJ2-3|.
TGTGCCAGCAGCGTACATACAGATACGCAGTATTTT
CASSVHTDTQYF
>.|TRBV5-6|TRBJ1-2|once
TGTGCCAGCAGCTTGTGGACAGCCTATGGCTACACCTTC
CASSLWTAYGYTF
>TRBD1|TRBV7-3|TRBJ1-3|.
TGTGCCAGCAGCTTAGGGACAGGGTCTGGAAACACCATATATTTT
CASSLGTGSGNTIYF
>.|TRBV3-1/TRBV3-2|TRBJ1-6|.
TGTGCCAGCAGCCACGGACATACTGAGACACCCCTCCACTTT
CASSHGHTETPLHF
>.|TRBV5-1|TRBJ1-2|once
TGCGCCAGAAAGGGAGGCGACTATGGCTACACCTTC
CARKGGDYGYTF
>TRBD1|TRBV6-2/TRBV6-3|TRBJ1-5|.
TGTGCCAGCAGTCGGATCAGGGGGCCCGATCAGCCCCAGCATTTT
CASSRIRGPDQPQHF
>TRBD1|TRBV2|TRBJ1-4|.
TGTGCCAGCAGTGGCCCAGGGGGCCCTGAAAAACTGTTTTTT
CASSGPGGPEKLFF
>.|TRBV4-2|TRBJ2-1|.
TGTGCCAGCAGCCAAGCTCTAGCCGGCAATGAGCAGTTCTTC
CASSQALAGNEQFF
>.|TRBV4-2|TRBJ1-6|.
TGTGCCAGCAGCGAAGAGGACCCAACAGGAGATTCACCCCTCCACTTT
CASSEEDPTGDSPLHF
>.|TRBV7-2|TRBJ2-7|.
TGTGCCAGCAGCTCCGCCTACGAGCAGTACTTC
CASSSAYEQYF
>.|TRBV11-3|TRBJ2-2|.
TGTGCCAGCAGCTTAGATTTAACAGGGAACACCGGGGAGCTGTTTTTT
CASSLDLTGNTGELFF
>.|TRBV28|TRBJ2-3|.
TGTGCCAGCAGTTTGGGGCAGAGCACAGATACGCAGTATTTT
CASSLGQSTDTQYF
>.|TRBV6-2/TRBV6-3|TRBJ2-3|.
TGTGCCAGCAGTAGGGGGGGGAAGCCAGATACGCAGTATTTT
CASSRGGKPDTQYF
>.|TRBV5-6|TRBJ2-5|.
TGTGCCAGCAGCCTTCAAGAGACCCAGTACTTC
CASSLQETQYF
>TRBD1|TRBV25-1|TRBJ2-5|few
TGTGCCAGCAGTGACATTCAGAGACAGGGGAAAGGGGAGACCCAGTACTTC
CASSDIQRQGKGETQYF
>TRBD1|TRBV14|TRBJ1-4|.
TGTGCCAGCAGCCAAGATCTAGATGACAGGGAAGCGGTTGAAAAACTGTTTTTT
CASSQDLDDREAVEKLFF
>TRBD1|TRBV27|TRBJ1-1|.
TGTGCCAGCAGTCTACAGGGGGCCTTGAACACTGAAGCTTTCTTT
CASSLQGALNTEAFF
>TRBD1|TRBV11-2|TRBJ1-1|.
TGTGCCAGCAGCTCGACAGGGGCGAACACTGAAGCTTTCTTT
CASSSTGANTEAFF
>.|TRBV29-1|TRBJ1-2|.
TGCAGCGTTGAACCGGGGCGGGGATATGGCTACACCTTC
CSVEPGRGYGYTF
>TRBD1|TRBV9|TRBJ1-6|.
TGTGCCAGCAGCGGACAGGGATATACTTCACCCCTCCACTTT
CASSGQGYTSPLHF
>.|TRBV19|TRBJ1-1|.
TGTGCCAGTAGTATAGCGGAACAGGGACCTCTTGAAGCTTTCTTT
CASSIAEQGPLEAFF
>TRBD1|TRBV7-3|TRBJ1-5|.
TGTGCCAGCAGCTTAGGGGCCCGGGACAGGGGGCGAGGGCAGCCCCAGCATTTT
CASSLGARDRGRGQPQHF
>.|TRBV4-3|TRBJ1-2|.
TGCGCCAGCAGCTCAATTTCCCCTCGTGGCAACTATGGCTACACCTTC
CASSSISPRGNYGYTF
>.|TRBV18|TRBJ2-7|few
TGTGCCAGCTCACGGGACACAGGGAACGAGCAGTACTTC
CASSRDTGNEQYF
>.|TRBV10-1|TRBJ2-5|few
TGCGCCAGCAGAGCCAGGGCCCAGTACTTC
CASRARAQYF
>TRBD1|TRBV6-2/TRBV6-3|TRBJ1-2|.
TGTGCCAGCAGCCTGGACAGGGGAAGTCTTGGCTACACCTTC
CASSLDRGSLGYTF
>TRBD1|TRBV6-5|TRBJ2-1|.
TGTGCCAGCGGACAGGGGAGGGGTTCTGAGCAGTTCTTC
CASGQGRGSEQFF
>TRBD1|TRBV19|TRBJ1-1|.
TGTGCCAGTAGTAGCCGGGACAGAATTTACACTGAAGCTTTCTTT
CASSSRDRIYTEAFF